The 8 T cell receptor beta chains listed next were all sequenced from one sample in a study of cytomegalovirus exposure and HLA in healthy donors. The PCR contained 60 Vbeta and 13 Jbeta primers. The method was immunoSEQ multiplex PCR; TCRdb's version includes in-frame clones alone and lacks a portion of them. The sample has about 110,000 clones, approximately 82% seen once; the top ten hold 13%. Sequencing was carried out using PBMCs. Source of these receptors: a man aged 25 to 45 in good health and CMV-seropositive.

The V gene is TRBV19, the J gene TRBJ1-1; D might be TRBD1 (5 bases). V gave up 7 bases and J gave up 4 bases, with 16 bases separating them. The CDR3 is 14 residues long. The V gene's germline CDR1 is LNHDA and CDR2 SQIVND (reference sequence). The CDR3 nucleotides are TGTGCCAGTATTCACCCAGGGTGGTCCACTGAAGCTTTCTTT. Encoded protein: CASIHPGWSTEAFF.

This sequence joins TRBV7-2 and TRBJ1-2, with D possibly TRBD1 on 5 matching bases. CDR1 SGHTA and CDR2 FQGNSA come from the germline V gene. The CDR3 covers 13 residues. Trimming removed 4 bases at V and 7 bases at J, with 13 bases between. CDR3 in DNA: TGTGCCAGCAGCTCCGATCAGGGAAGTGGCTACACCTTC. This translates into CASSSDQGSGYTF. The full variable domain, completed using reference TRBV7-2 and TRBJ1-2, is GAGVSQSPSNKVTEKGKDVELRCDPISGHTALYWYRQSLGQGLEFLIYFQGNSAPDKSGLPSDRFSAERTGGSVSTLTIQRTQQEDSAVYLCASSSDQGSGYTFGSGTRLTVV.

This CDR3 is CASSLGGGDTEAFF. Here the CDR3 DNA reads TGCGCCAGCAGCTTGGGGGGCGGGGACACTGAAGCTTTCTTT. This chain joins TRBV5-1 and TRBJ1-1; the D gene is possibly TRBD1 (5 bases). V was cut by 0 bases and J by 3 bases, with 9 bases left in between. The V gene's germline CDR1 is SGHRS and CDR2 YFSETQ. The CDR3 is made up of 14 amino acids.

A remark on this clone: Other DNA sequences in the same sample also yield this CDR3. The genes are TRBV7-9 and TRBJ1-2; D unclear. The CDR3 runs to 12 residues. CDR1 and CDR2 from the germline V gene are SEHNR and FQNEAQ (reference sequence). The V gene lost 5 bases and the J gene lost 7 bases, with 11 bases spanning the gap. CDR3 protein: CASSPSRVGYTF. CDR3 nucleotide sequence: TGTGCCAGCAGCCCAAGCCGGGTTGGCTACACCTTC.

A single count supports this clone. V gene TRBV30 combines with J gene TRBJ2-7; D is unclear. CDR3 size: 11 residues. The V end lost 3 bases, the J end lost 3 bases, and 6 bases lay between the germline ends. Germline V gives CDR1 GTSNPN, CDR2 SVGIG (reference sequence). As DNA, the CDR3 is TGTGCCTGGAGCGGTGGCTACGAGCAGTACTTC. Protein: CAWSGGYEQYF.

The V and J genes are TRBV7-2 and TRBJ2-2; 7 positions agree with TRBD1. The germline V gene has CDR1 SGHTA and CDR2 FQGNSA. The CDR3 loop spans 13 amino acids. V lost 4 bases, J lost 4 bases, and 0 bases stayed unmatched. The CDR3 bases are TGTGCCAGCAGCTACAGGGGCACCGGGGAGCTGTTTTTT. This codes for CASSYRGTGELFF.

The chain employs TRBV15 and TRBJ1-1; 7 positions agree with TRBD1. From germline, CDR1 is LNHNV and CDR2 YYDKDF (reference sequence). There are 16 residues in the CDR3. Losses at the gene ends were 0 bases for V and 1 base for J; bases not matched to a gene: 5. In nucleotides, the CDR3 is TGTGCCACCAGCAGAGATTATAAGGGGGCGAACACTGAAGCTTTCTTT. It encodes CATSRDYKGANTEAFF.

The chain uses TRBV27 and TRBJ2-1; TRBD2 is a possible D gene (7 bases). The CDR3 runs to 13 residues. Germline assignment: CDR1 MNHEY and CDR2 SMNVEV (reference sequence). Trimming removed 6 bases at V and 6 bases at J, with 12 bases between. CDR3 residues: CASSWRGGNEQFF. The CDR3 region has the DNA TGTGCCAGCAGCTGGAGGGGGGGCAATGAGCAGTTCTTC.